A selection of T cell receptor beta chains follows, all from one sample in a study of T cells in Graves' hyperthyroidism and ophthalmopathy. Using its own MiXCR run on the multiplex PCR reads, TCRdb lists one record per CDR3 protein. The sample contains 750,000 to 950,000 distinct CDR3 sequences, 38% of which appear only once. The material sequenced was blood. These TCRs come from a man aged 18 to 30 with Graves' hyperthyroidism. The CDR3 runs from the conserved cysteine through the conserved F or W. D genes are given only for firm matches. Clone size, where shown, is once, few, many, or a class for clones that have expanded.

v_call,clone_size,j_call,d_call,cdr3_nt,cdr3_aa
TRBV19,NA,TRBJ2-5,NA,TGTGCCACCTCCAAGGGGGTAGTACAGGGATTGCAAGAGACCCAGTACTTC,CATSKGVVQGLQETQYF
TRBV13,few,TRBJ2-5,NA,TGTGCCAGCAACGACGGGACTTCTGAGACCCAGTACTTC,CASNDGTSETQYF
TRBV7-4,few,TRBJ1-6,NA,TGTGCCAGCAGCCCGACCGCCGGGAATTCACCCCTCCACTTT,CASSPTAGNSPLHF
TRBV6-1,NA,TRBJ2-7,NA,TGTGCCAGCAGTGAAAGCGGCAGAGATTACGAGCAGTACTTC,CASSESGRDYEQYF
TRBV7-2,NA,TRBJ1-2,NA,TGTGCCAGCAGCTCCCTGACCGGGGACGGGGCCTATGGCTACACCTTC,CASSSLTGDGAYGYTF
TRBV19,few,TRBJ1-1,NA,TGTGCCAGTAGTATAGGGCGCGGGGCTGAAGCTTTCTTT,CASSIGRGAEAFF
TRBV14,NA,TRBJ1-1,NA,TGTGCCAGCAGTCCCGAGGTGTCTGGGACTGAAGCTTTCTTT,CASSPEVSGTEAFF
TRBV14,NA,TRBJ2-7,NA,TGTGCCAGCAGCCTCGCCCGCACGAGCGAGCAGTACTTC,CASSLARTSEQYF
TRBV12-3/TRBV12-4,NA,TRBJ1-1,NA,TGTGCCAGCACCCGCATGGCGAACACTGAAGCTTTCTTT,CASTRMANTEAFF
TRBV19,NA,TRBJ1-5,TRBD1,TGTGCCAGTAGCAGGGGAGACAGGGGGCGCGTCGACAGAGGTCAGCCCCAGCATTTT,CASSRGDRGRVDRGQPQHF
TRBV12-3/TRBV12-4,NA,TRBJ1-1,NA,TGTGCCAGCAGACCCCGGGACACTGAAGCTTTCTTT,CASRPRDTEAFF
TRBV6-5,NA,TRBJ1-1,NA,TGTGCCAGCAGCCCTGGGGGGCGGGAAGCTTTCTTT,CASSPGGREAFF
TRBV19,few,TRBJ2-7,NA,TGTGCCAGTAGTATCTCGGAGGGGGTCCCCTACGAGCAGTACTTC,CASSISEGVPYEQYF
TRBV5-1,many,TRBJ2-2,NA,TGCGCCAGCAGCTTGATGAGTGGGGCCGGGGAGCTGTTTTTT,CASSLMSGAGELFF
TRBV7-8,NA,TRBJ1-2,NA,TGTGCCAGCAGCTTAGACAGGATGGGTGGCTACACCTTC,CASSLDRMGGYTF
TRBV7-2,few,TRBJ1-1,NA,TGTGCCAGCAGCAGGGGGACCGTAGCTTTCTTT,CASSRGTVAFF